This T cell receptor (beta chain) came from a study of cytomegalovirus exposure and HLA in healthy donors. Remarks on this clone: Its antigen is still unknown.

General study points: Per a prior analysis, the majority of TCR beta V segments were productive roughly 87% or roughly 30% of the time. Later analysis revealed greater clonal expansion in HLA-associated TCR beta chains than in equally common others.

Healthy individuals who donated bone marrow served as the donors. CDR1 and CDR2 (germline): SGDLS, YYNGEE. The J segment lost 2 bases and the V segment lost 3 bases, leaving 14 bases of the junction unmatched. The length of the CDR3 is 19 residues. The PCR ran on 60 Vbeta and 13 Jbeta primers. Assay used: immunoSEQ multiplex PCR; TCRdb lists only in-frame clones, some missing. The table lists about 220,000 clones, almost 80% of them singletons. This TCR came from a male donor in good health and CMV-seronegative. The chain has TRBV9 and TRBJ2-3; TRBD2 aligns across 11 bases. The sample taken for sequencing was PBMCs. CDR3 nucleotide sequence: TGTGCCAGCAGCGGAAACCGAAGACTAGCGGGGTATATCACAGATACGCAGTATTTT. Translation: CASSGNRRLAGYITDTQYF.